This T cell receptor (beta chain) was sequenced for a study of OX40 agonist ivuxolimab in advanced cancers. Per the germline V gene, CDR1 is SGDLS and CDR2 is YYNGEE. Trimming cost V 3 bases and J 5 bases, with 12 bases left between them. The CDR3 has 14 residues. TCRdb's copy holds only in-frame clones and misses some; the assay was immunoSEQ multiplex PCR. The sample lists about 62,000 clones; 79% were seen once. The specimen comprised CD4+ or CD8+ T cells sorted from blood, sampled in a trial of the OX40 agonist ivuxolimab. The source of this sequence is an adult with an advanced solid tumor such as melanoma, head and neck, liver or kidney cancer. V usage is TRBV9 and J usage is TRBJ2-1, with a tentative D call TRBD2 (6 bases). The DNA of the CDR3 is TGTGCCAGCAGCGAGGAGGGGACGCACAATGAGCAGTTCTTC. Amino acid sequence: CASSEEGTHNEQFF.